The entry below describes one T cell receptor beta chain. The antigen it binds to is not known. Base-call qualities are not available, and no considerably larger clone is one nucleotide away. The data derive from a study of blood T cell repertoires in COVID-19 (dated by TCRdb to between 2020 and 2021). For the study in its entirety: Samples covering the acute and convalescent phases of COVID-19 were provided by collaborators in the United States, Italy and Spain. HLA class I and class II types, where available, came from metadata supplied by the sample provider rather than from assay-based typing. The repertoires were released in a freely available public database meant as a resource for research on the immune response to SARS-CoV-2. The material from the prospective study consisted of cDNA or gDNA derived from T cells, B-cell-depleted T cells, or PBMCs. Samples were obtained from the ongoing ImmuneRACE study (first 160 participants) and from about 1,300 subjects provided by 6 global collaborators. Subjects who had been exposed to COVID-19, were actively infected with it, or had recovered from it provided the deeply sampled blood TCRbeta repertoires that made up the dataset. The sample metadata nearly always contained a de-identified subject ID, COVID-19 status, age in years and sex. General findings and caveats noted by the study authors: Clinical and demographic metadata were provided uncurated, with the amount varying by source and participant.

Participants in the prospective study were aged about 18 to 89 years, lived in 24 United States geographic areas, and enrolled through a virtual design. In the prospective study, cohorts were assigned on the basis of participant-reported clinical history obtained from a screening survey and a study questionnaire. For ImmuneRACE Cohort 3, a participant was defined as recovered based on two consecutive negative NP/OP PCR tests, clearance by a healthcare professional, or resolution of symptoms. Mobile phlebotomists in the prospective study collected whole blood, serum and a nasopharyngeal or oropharyngeal swab from every participant. Participants in the prospective study had the option to provide additional blood draws and questionnaires over a roughly 2-month period. Prospective study blood samples were shipped either frozen or at room temperature before DNA extraction. The CDR3 has 16 amino acids, counting the end cysteine and phenylalanine. The kept DNA is CDR3 alone, 48 bases in frame from the first base. According to the germline V gene, CDR1 reads MGHRA and CDR2 reads YSYEKL. Trimming takes 2 bases from V and 0 bases from J, and the germline ends sit 11 bases apart.

TCRbeta CDR3 regions were amplified from genomic DNA using the immunoSEQ Assay, a bias-controlled multiplex PCR. In the original analysis: Nucleated cell counts per sample were estimated from amplification of reference gene primers within the assay. To quantify the absolute abundance of each unique TCRbeta CDR3 rearrangement, sequence reads were collapsed and filtered. Productive Simpson clonality was computed per sample as the square root of Simpson's diversity index over productive rearrangements. Imported from immuneACCESS, the table was reduced by TCRdb to in-frame sequences with V and J called. These copies leave out some clones; in studies compared against another copy, an unresolved V gene accounts for under half, and the cause of the remainder is not known. That table supplies the V and J calls and clone size; D and trimming were determined from the DNA. For this sample there are 490,000 or so clones; more than 85% appear just once. The leading ten clones occupy under 9.5% of the sample.

Recombination linked TRBV4-1 to TRBJ2-4; the D gene remains uncertain. This clonotype was obtained from a woman aged 55 to 70 who had recovered from COVID-19. Sequencing used PBMCs or T cells enriched from blood (not recorded which). The nucleotides are TGCGCCAGCAGCCAACAAACGACTGTAGCCAAAAACATTCAGTACTTC. This codes for CASSQQTTVAKNIQYF.